This T cell receptor (beta chain) was recovered during a study of beta chain features in type 1 diabetes. Note on this clone: Its target is unknown.

TCRB transcripts that were expressed got sequenced, as all of the isolated RNA had been reverse transcribed. Method: immunoSEQ multiplex PCR; TCRdb's copy keeps in-frame clones and lacks some. The repertoire consists of some 47,000 clones, with 35% to 55% occurring once and the leading ten covering about 0.13%. V shed 3 bases, J shed 5 bases, and the junction held 9 bases outside the gene matches. In germline, CDR1 is MGHRA, CDR2 YSYEKL. The CDR3 extends over 16 amino acids. Broader study findings: Patients and controls would be equally affected if PCR favored shorter templates. Across all four CD4+ subsets, people with type 1 diabetes showed modestly shorter TCRB CDR3s.

Sequencing input: stem cell memory CD4+ T cells from blood. This receptor was taken from a young man with type 1 diabetes. V and J are TRBV4-1 and TRBJ2-7; 11 bases fit TRBD2. The CDR3 DNA reads as TGCGCCAGCAGCCACCCTCCTACTAGCGGGAGAGACGAGCAGTACTTC. Its protein is CASSHPPTSGRDEQYF.